The 19 T cell receptor beta chains in this list originate from one sample, sequenced in a study of cytomegalovirus exposure and HLA in healthy donors. 60 Vbeta and 13 Jbeta primers were used in PCR. Profiling relied on immunoSEQ multiplex PCR, and the TCRdb table lists in-frame clones only, not all of them. The listing records 45,000 to 50,000 clones. Sequencing used PBMCs. The receptors come from a male donor in good health and CMV-seronegative.

The chain carries TRBV2 and TRBJ2-3; 7 bases line up with TRBD2. This CDR3 is 14 amino acids long. V trimming: 7 bases; J trimming: 1 base; junction bases outside the gene matches: 5. Germline V gives CDR1 SNHLY, CDR2 FYNNEI. In DNA form, the CDR3 reads TGTGCCAGCATAAAAGGGAGGGGCACAGATACGCAGTATTTT. Translated: CASIKGRGTDTQYF.

The rearrangement joins TRBV9 to TRBJ1-3; D remains ambiguous. Germline loops: CDR1 SGDLS, CDR2 YYNGEE. Trimming took 0 bases from V and 0 from J, leaving 10 bases between them. CDR3 length: 16 residues. CDR3 in amino acids: CASSVGTSYSGNTIYF. The DNA for the CDR3 is TGTGCCAGCAGCGTAGGAACTTCTTACTCTGGAAACACCATATATTTT.

The chain carries TRBV6-5 and TRBJ1-5, with 8 bases that match TRBD1. The CDR3 runs 15 residues. The trim removed 0 bases at V and 6 bases at J, leaving 4 bases unmatched. The V gene's germline CDR1 is MNHEY and CDR2 SVGAGI. The CDR3: CASSYSGQGAQPQHF. The CDR3 nucleotides read TGTGCCAGCAGTTACTCTGGACAGGGAGCTCAGCCCCAGCATTTT.

V usage is TRBV6-5 and J usage is TRBJ1-1; D gene ambiguous. This CDR3 region has 14 residues. Germline V gene lookup returns CDR1 MNHEY and CDR2 SVGAGI. V dropped 3 bases and J dropped 5 bases, with 13 bases sitting between them. For the CDR3, the DNA is TGTGCCAGCAGTTATGGCCGGAGTGGGACTGAAGCTTTCTTT. Translation gives CASSYGRSGTEAFF.

The V and J genes are TRBV6-5 and TRBJ1-1, with 8 bases aligning to TRBD1. The germline V gene encodes CDR1 MNHEY and CDR2 SVGAGI. The CDR3 runs to 15 residues. V lost 0 bases to trimming and J lost 6 bases; unmatched junction nucleotides: 6. The CDR3 here is CASSYSSQGAAEAFF. The CDR3 DNA follows: TGTGCCAGCAGTTACTCGAGTCAGGGGGCCGCTGAAGCTTTCTTT.

The gene calls are TRBV6-5 and TRBJ1-1; D remains ambiguous. The CDR3 contains 14 residues. V lost 2 bases, J lost 4 bases, and 11 bases lay in between. From germline, CDR1 is MNHEY and CDR2 SVGAGI. CDR3: CASSYASTATEAFF. CDR3 DNA: TGTGCCAGCAGTTACGCCTCAACAGCCACTGAAGCTTTCTTT.

The chain employs TRBV5-1 and TRBJ1-6; 9 nucleotides align to TRBD1. Germline CDR1 SGHRS, CDR2 YFSETQ. This CDR3 is 18 amino acids long. V lost 0 bases to trimming and J lost 10 bases; unmatched junction nucleotides: 14. CDR3 in DNA: TGCGCCAGCAGCTTGGTTACAGGGGGCGAACCGTTCCCCTCACCCCTCCACTTT. Its translation is CASSLVTGGEPFPSPLHF.

V gene TRBV29-1 combines with J gene TRBJ1-1; weak D call: TRBD1 (5 bases). Trimming cost V 4 bases and J 1 base, with 13 bases left between them. Germline-derived CDR1 and CDR2 are SQVTM and ANQGSEA. There are 14 residues in the CDR3. The CDR3 nucleotides read TGCAGCGTTGTCGGGACTTTCCCGAACACTGAAGCTTTCTTT. Encoded protein: CSVVGTFPNTEAFF.

The CDR3 sequence: CASSQTMLRTDTEAFF. CDR3 DNA: TGTGCCAGCAGTCAAACAATGCTGAGAACAGACACTGAAGCTTTCTTT. This chain uses TRBV7-2 with TRBJ1-1; D gene uncertain. Trimming cost V 6 bases and J 3 bases, with 20 bases left between them. The length of the CDR3 is 16 residues. Germline CDR1 SGHTA, CDR2 FQGNSA. The full variable domain, its missing parts supplied by reference TRBV7-2 and TRBJ1-1, is GAGVSQSPSNKVTEKGKDVELRCDPISGHTALYWYRQSLGQGLEFLIYFQGNSAPDKSGLPSDRFSAERTGGSVSTLTIQRTQQEDSAVYLCASSQTMLRTDTEAFFGQGTRLTVV.

The chain employs TRBV6-1 and TRBJ2-3; weak D call: TRBD1 (6 bases). With 0 bases removed from V and 0 bases from J, the gap between germline ends came to 13 bases. CDR1 is MNHNS, CDR2 SASEGT, per germline. This CDR3 is built from 17 residues. Here the CDR3 reads CASSEAVSGGSTDTQYF. CDR3 DNA: TGTGCCAGCAGTGAAGCGGTTTCTGGGGGCAGCACAGATACGCAGTATTTT.

This rearrangement joins TRBV28 to TRBJ1-5, with a tentative D call TRBD1 (5 bases). The length of the CDR3 is 12 residues. Germline V lookup: CDR1 MDHEN, CDR2 SYDVKM. Trimming took off 6 bases at V and 5 bases at J, with 8 bases between the two ends. This CDR3 reads CASRDRDQPQHF. The CDR3 DNA reads TGTGCCAGCAGAGACAGAGATCAGCCCCAGCATTTT.

The chain uses TRBV6-5 and TRBJ1-2; D is unresolved. The CDR3 extends over 14 amino acids. Germline assignment: CDR1 MNHEY and CDR2 SVGAGI. V was pared by 2 bases and J by 4 bases, with 11 bases between. The CDR3 is CASSYGRLGYGYTF. The CDR3 bases are TGTGCCAGCAGTTACGGCAGGCTTGGCTATGGCTACACCTTC.

DNA for the CDR3: TGTGCCAGCAGTGGGGACTACTATGGCTACACCTTC. Protein: CASSGDYYGYTF. The rearrangement links TRBV25-1 to TRBJ1-2; TRBD1 might be the D (5 bases). Germline CDR1 reads MGHDK; CDR2 reads SYGVNS. The CDR3 sequence is 12 residues long. The V end lost 4 bases, the J end lost 3 bases, and 6 bases lay between the germline ends.

The CDR3 loop is CASSSRDRENEQFF. CDR3 bases: TGTGCCAGCAGTTCCCGGGACAGGGAAAATGAGCAGTTCTTC. V usage is TRBV28 and J usage is TRBJ2-1; 9 bases fit TRBD1. The germline V gene has CDR1 MDHEN and CDR2 SYDVKM. The V and J ends lost 4 bases and 7 bases, in that order; junction bases with no gene match: 5. This CDR3 spans 14 amino acids.

The J gene is TRBJ1-2, the V gene TRBV6-1, with D perhaps matching TRBD1 (6 bases). The V end lost 11 bases, the J end lost 5 bases, and 18 bases lay between the germline ends. Germline CDR1 MNHNS, CDR2 SASEGT. There are 13 residues in the CDR3. The CDR3 DNA reads as TGTGCCTCCAGGGAGACAGGCCCGTATGGCTACACCTTC. Protein sequence: CASRETGPYGYTF.

The DNA of the CDR3 is TGTGCCAGCAGCGGGTCAGGGGGCGTCTTCTATGGCTACACCTTC. It encodes CASSGSGGVFYGYTF. The chain combines TRBV9 with TRBJ1-2, with 8 positions matching TRBD1. This CDR3 spans 15 amino acids. Germline V gene lookup returns CDR1 SGDLS and CDR2 YYNGEE. The ends lost 3 bases at V and 4 bases at J; junction bases unmatched: 8. The whole variable domain, filled in from reference TRBV9 and TRBJ1-2, reads DSGVTQTPKHLITATGQRVTLRCSPRSGDLSVYWYQQSLDQGLQFLIQYYNGEERAKGNILERFSAQQFPDLHSELNLSSLELGDSALYFCASSGSGGVFYGYTFGSGTRLTVV.

The chain is built from TRBV6-5 and TRBJ1-1; 7 positions match TRBD1. The CDR3 consists of 15 residues. In germline, CDR1 is MNHEY, CDR2 SVGAGI. V dropped 7 bases and J dropped 5; count of bases not matched to a gene: 13. CDR3 residues: CASTRTGVLFTEAFF. CDR3 nucleotides: TGTGCCAGCACTCGAACAGGGGTTCTCTTTACTGAAGCTTTCTTT.

Remarks on this clone: The same CDR3 also results from other DNA sequences found in this sample. V gene TRBV5-1 combines with J gene TRBJ1-1, with D maybe TRBD1 (6 bases). Germline CDR1 is SGHRS and CDR2 is YFSETQ. Trimming shortened V by 0 bases and J by 1 base, and 7 bases separated the two germline ends. This CDR3 has 14 residues. This CDR3 reads CASSLGGGNTEAFF. Here the CDR3 DNA reads TGCGCCAGCAGCTTGGGAGGGGGGAACACTGAAGCTTTCTTT. The full variable domain, completed using reference TRBV5-1 and TRBJ1-1, is KAGVTQTPRYLIKTRGQQVTLSCSPISGHRSVSWYQQTPGQGLQFLFEYFSETQRNKGNFPGRFSGRQFSNSRSEMNVSTLELGDSALYLCASSLGGGNTEAFFGQGTRLTVV.

V usage is TRBV18 and J usage is TRBJ2-7; the D is unclear. Germline CDR1 KGHSH, CDR2 LQKENI. This CDR3 has 14 residues. V was trimmed by 3 bases and J by 0 bases, leaving 9 bases between them. CDR3 sequence: CASSPVESSYEQYF. The CDR3 region has the DNA TGTGCCAGCTCACCTGTAGAAAGCTCCTACGAGCAGTACTTC.